This T cell receptor (beta chain) was documented in a study of T cells in Graves' hyperthyroidism and ophthalmopathy (dated by TCRdb to the late 2010s). About the investigation overall: Peripheral blood samples were taken at the time of initial diagnosis, prior to any treatment. To identify TCR V-J signatures that set the groups apart, the researchers used a discovery cohort of 100 patients, made up of 43 with Graves' ophthalmopathy and 57 with stable Graves' hyperthyroidism. Prospective prediction of ophthalmopathy was tested in an independent validation cohort consisting of 18 to 20 hyperthyroidism patients and some 17 patients who later progressed to ophthalmopathy. For training and testing, the 100 patients in the discovery cohort were randomly divided in a 7:3 ratio. The study also compared thyroid tissue and blood T-cell repertoires from over 5 Graves' hyperthyroidism patients. Following sampling, methimazole starting at 30 mg daily was given to hyperthyroidism patients, and high-dose intravenous methylprednisolone was given to ophthalmopathy patients. According to the paper, TCR Vbeta CDR3 sequencing was carried out on approximately 140 peripheral blood samples, which came from around 43 ophthalmopathy, some 73 hyperthyroidism and around 17 progressor patients.

The investigation overall reported the following: No statistical method was used to fix the sample size in advance, and group allocation was not hidden from the investigators. In validation, the model predicted progression to ophthalmopathy with roughly 70% sensitivity and 72% to 75% specificity, a median of around six months before onset. Most expanded thyroid clonotypes (frequency above 0.001) were also detected in blood, a finding suggesting that blood repertoires may reflect thyroid immune responses. A 13 V-J signature model separated ophthalmopathy from stable hyperthyroidism, with roughly 88% sensitivity and roughly 81% specificity in cross-validation and 80%/75% in testing.

This clonotype was counted at least ten times. What this receptor recognizes is not known. Base qualities are not recorded, but no much larger clone differs from it by a single base. Amplification of TCR beta CDR3 regions was carried out from RNA transcripts. The TCR CDR3 was subjected to a first round of RT-PCR using the HTBI primer set and the Qiagen OneStep RT-PCR kit. Libraries were constructed in a second round of multiplex PCR, after which size selection and purification were performed. Libraries were sequenced paired-end with 100 bp reads on an Illumina HiSeq2000. Per the original workflow: SOAPnuke was used to process the raw data, with reads discarded if the reads contained adapters or uncalled bases, had a mean Phred below 15, or lacked an exact constant-primer or identifier match. COPE v1.2.5 was used to merge high-quality paired reads, and clonotypes were defined as unique nucleotide sequences. MiTCR v1.1 was used to align clonotypes to the IMGT TRBV, TRBD and TRBJ reference segments. The analysis included only V-J combinations with a frequency above 0.0001, which together covered 98% to 99.2% of the repertoires. A TCS score was defined as the ratio between F50 (clonal expansion) and ExV (chaos), using BLOSUM62-based TCRdist between CDR3 peptides within each V-J. Welch's t-statistics and random forest reduced several hundred V-J features to 10 to 15, which were used in a naive Bayes classifier (R e1071). TCRdb reprocessed the public reads (quality trimming at Q25 with fastp, clone calling with MiXCR) and kept in-frame beta chains. Rows are unified per CDR3 protein, each entry keeping the most common DNA and genes. TCRdb, rather than the study authors, made the V and J calls. The sample table shows about 280,000 distinct CDR3 sequences, and 20% to 25% are seen once. Together, the top ten hold around 28% of the sample.

Hyperthyroidism patients were newly diagnosed, with disease duration under 2 months, and aged 18 to 65 years. Any patient with an uncontrolled infection, another autoimmune disease, pregnancy or lactation was excluded. Diagnoses were established on the basis of clinical symptoms, serum thyroxine and TRAb, thyroid ultrasound, and orbital computed tomography. Blood from progressor patients was drawn when they were first diagnosed with hyperthyroidism, before any ophthalmopathy symptoms appeared. PBMCs were separated from about 10 ml of fresh peripheral blood using Ficoll-Paque density gradient centrifugation. Progressor patients were first diagnosed with Graves' hyperthyroidism and then developed ophthalmopathy during follow-up. Trizol reagent was used to extract total RNA, and RNA quality was then checked on an Agilent 2100 Bioanalyzer. Sequences MGHRA (CDR1) and YSYEKL (CDR2) are obtained from the germline V gene. V is clipped by 5 bases and J by 1 base, and the sequence between their germline boundaries is 14 bases long. CDR3 length: 15 amino acids, cysteine to phenylalanine. The read is trimmed to its CDR3 DNA, 45 bases read in frame from base 1.

The TCR sequence derives from a man aged 40-50 years with Graves' hyperthyroidism that later progressed to Graves' ophthalmopathy. What was sequenced was blood. Rearrangement joined TRBV4-1 to TRBJ1-1, with the identity of the D gene unclear. The nucleotide sequence is given as TGCGCCAGCAGCTACCCCGCTTCTCAGAACACTGAAGCTTTCTTT. It translates to CASSYPASQNTEAFF.